The clone carrying this T cell receptor (beta chain) was detected only a few times. Libraries were prepared by immunoSEQ multiplex PCR; TCRdb keeps only in-frame clonotypes and omits some of them. Of 6,500 to 10,000 clones listed, around 22% are singletons. The sample's treatment: randomized to nivolumab then ipilimumab (arm A) or the reverse (arm B). Patients had received no earlier DNA-damaging chemotherapy. This entry is derived from a study of sequential checkpoint blockade in melanoma. Study context: Patients were randomized 1:1 to nivolumab-then-ipilimumab or ipilimumab-then-nivolumab first-line. DNA from 91 pretreatment tumor samples underwent TCRβ immunosequencing. After nivolumab or ipilimumab alone, about 22 patients had week-13 rebiopsies.

The CDR3 runs 14 residues. The ends lost 7 bases at V and 3 bases at J; junction bases unmatched: 8. The germline V gene encodes CDR1 MNHGY and CDR2 SAAAGT. This chain uses TRBV6-8 with TRBJ2-7; TRBD2 matches at 8 bases. The TCR sequence derives from a human donor with melanoma. Sequences were derived from tumor tissue (inferred from file names), sampled from a patient given nivolumab and ipilimumab in sequence. The chain's CDR3 is CASIPGGEFYEQYF. The CDR3 region has the DNA TGTGCCAGCATCCCCGGGGGGGAGTTCTACGAGCAGTACTTC.